This TCR beta chain was sequenced for a study of T cell repertoires in cytomegalovirus infection. Study at large: Both recently identified HLA-C-restricted and well-studied HLA-B-restricted CMV epitopes were used in the study. Indicated by public TCR beta signatures were CMV infection and matching HLA type.

Study results and limitations: HLA-C-restricted CMV-specific TCR beta clonotypes were dominant in the ex vivo response.

This clonotype turned up a few times. Its cognate antigen is unknown. A single record per CDR3 protein comes from TCRdb applying MiXCR to the reads. The top ten clones hold approximately 93% of a sample with more than 65,000 distinct CDR3 sequences, about half of them seen once. The sample consisted of CD8+ T cells from cultured PBMCs, taken from culture after CMV antigen stimulation. The clonotype was recovered from a human donor in good health (CMV status not recorded). Some clones in this sample may be carry-over from other donors' samples.

The DNA of the CDR3 is TGCGCCAGCTCGGTGACCCCCGGGACAGGGGATGAGCAGTTCTTC. Amino acid sequence: CASSVTPGTGDEQFF. This chain links TRBV5-1 with TRBJ2-1, with 10 bases aligning to TRBD1. Trimming removed 7 bases from V and 8 bases from J; junction bases left unmatched: 12. Germline loops: CDR1 SGHRS, CDR2 YFSETQ. CDR3 length equals 15 residues.